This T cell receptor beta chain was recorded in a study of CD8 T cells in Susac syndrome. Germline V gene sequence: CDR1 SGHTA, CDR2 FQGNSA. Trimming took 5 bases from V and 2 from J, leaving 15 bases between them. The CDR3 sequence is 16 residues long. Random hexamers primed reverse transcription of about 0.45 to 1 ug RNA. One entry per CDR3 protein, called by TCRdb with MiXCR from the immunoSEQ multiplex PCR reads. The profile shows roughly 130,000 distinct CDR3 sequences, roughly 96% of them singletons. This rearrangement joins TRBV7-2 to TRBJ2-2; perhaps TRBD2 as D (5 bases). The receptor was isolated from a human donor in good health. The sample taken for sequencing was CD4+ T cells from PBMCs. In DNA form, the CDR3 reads TGTGCCAGCAGCCGTTCGGCGGGCATTAACACCGGGGAGCTGTTTTTT. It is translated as CASSRSAGINTGELFF.